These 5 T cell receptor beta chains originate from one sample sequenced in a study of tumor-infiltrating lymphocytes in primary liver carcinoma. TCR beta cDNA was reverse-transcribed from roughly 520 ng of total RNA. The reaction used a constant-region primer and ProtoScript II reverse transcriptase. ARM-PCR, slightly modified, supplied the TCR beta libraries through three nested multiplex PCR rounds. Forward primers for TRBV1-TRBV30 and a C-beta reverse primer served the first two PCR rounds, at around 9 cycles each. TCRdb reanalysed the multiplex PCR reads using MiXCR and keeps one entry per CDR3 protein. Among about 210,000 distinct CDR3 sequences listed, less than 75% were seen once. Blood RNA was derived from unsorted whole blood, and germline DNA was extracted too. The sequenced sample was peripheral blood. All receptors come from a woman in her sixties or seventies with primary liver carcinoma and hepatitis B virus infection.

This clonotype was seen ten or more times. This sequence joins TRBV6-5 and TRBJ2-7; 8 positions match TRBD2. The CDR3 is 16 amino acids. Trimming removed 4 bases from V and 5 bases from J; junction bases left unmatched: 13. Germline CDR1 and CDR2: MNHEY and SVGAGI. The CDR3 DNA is TGTGCCAGCAGTTCGAATCCCCGGGGGGGGGGGAACGAGCAGTACTTC. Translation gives CASSSNPRGGGNEQYF.

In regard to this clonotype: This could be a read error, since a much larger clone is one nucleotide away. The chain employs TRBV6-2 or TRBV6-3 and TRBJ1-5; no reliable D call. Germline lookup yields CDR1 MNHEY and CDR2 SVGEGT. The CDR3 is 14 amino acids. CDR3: CARSYSNSNQPQHF. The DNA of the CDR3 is TGTGCCAGAAGTTACTCGAATAGCAATCAGCCCCAGCATTTT.

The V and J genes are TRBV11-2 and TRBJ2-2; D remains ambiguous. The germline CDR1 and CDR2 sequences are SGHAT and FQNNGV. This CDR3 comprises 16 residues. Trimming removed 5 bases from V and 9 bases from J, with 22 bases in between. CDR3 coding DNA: TGTGCCAGCAGCGACGGACGCAGCACGAACATCAGGGAGCTGTTTTTT. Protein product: CASSDGRSTNIRELFF.

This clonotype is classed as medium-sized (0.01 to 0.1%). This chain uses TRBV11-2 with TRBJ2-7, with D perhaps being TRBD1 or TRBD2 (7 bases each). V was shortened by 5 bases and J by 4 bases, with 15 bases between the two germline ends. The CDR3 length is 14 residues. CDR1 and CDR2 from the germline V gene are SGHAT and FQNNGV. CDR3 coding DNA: TGTGCCAGCAGCACCTCAGGGGGGGGTTACGAGCAGTACTTC. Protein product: CASSTSGGGYEQYF.

The CDR3 loop reads CASSVGSLNTEAFF. In DNA form, the CDR3 reads TGTGCCAGCAGCGTAGGCAGTCTGAACACTGAAGCTTTCTTT. The V call is TRBV9, the J call TRBJ1-1; no firm D call. This CDR3 spans 14 amino acids. V was clipped by 0 bases and J by 0 bases, with 6 bases between them. Germline lookup yields CDR1 SGDLS and CDR2 YYNGEE.